The T cell receptor (beta chain) described here comes from a study of blood T cell repertoires in COVID-19. This CDR3 has 16 amino acids. The germline V gene has CDR1 LGHNA and CDR2 YSLEER. The ends lost 4 bases at V and 4 bases at J; junction bases unmatched: 6. The authors' processing: Reference gene primer amplification yielded estimated nucleated cell counts. Sequencing was performed with immunoSEQ multiplex PCR; in TCRdb, only in-frame clones are kept and a portion is missing. D and trimming were read from the DNA, whereas the V and J calls and clone size are those reported in that table. The table lists about 150,000 clones, more than 70% of them singletons.

Sequencing was carried out using peripheral blood. This sequence was found in a man younger than 35 with active or convalescent COVID-19. V is TRBV4-3 and J is TRBJ2-2; 10 bases align to TRBD2. CDR3 region: CASSPQSGRATGELFF. In DNA, the CDR3 is TGCGCCAGCAGCCCGCAGAGCGGGAGGGCCACCGGGGAGCTGTTTTTT.